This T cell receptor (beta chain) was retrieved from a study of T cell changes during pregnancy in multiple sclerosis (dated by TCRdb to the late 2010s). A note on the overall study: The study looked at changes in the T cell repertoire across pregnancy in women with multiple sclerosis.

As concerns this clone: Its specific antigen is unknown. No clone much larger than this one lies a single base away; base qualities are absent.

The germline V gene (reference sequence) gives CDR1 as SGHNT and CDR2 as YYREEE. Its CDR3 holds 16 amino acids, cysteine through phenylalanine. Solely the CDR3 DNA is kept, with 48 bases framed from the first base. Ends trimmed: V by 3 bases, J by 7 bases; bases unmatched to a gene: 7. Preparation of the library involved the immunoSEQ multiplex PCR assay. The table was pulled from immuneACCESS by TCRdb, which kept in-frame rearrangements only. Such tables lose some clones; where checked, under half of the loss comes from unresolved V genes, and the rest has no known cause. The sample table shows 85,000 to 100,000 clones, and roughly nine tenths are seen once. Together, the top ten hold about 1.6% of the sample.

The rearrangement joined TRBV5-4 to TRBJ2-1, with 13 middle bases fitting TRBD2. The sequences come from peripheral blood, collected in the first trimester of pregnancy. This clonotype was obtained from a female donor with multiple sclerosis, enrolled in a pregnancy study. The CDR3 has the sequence CASSWTSGGGGNEQFF. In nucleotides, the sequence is TGTGCCAGCAGCTGGACTAGCGGGGGAGGAGGGAATGAGCAGTTCTTC.